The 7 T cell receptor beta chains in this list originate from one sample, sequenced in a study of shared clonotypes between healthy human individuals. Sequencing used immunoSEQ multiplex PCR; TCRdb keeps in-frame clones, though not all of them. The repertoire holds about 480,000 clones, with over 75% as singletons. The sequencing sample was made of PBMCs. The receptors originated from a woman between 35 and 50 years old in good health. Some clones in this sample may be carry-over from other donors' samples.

The CDR3 sequence: CASSLVRWGGNIQYF. CDR3 bases: TGTGCCAGCAGCTTAGTACGATGGGGCGGGAACATTCAGTACTTC. The V gene is TRBV7-8, the J gene TRBJ2-4; D tentatively reads TRBD1 or TRBD2 (5 bases each). This CDR3 is 15 amino acids long. V was clipped by 1 base and J by 7 bases, with 14 bases between them. The germline gives CDR1 SGHVS, CDR2 FQNEAQ.

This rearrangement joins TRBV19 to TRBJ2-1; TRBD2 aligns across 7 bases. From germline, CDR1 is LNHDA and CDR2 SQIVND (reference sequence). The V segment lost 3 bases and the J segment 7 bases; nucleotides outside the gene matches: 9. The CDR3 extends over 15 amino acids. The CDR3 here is CASSIMSGVYNEQFF. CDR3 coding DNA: TGTGCCAGTAGTATCATGAGCGGGGTCTATAATGAGCAGTTCTTC.

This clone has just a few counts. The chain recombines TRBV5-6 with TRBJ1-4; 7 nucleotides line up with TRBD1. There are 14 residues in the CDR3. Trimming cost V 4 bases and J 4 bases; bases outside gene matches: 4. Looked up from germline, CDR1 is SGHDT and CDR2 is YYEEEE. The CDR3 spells CASSGTDHNEKLFF. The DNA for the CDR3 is TGTGCCAGCAGCGGGACAGACCATAATGAAAAACTGTTTTTT.

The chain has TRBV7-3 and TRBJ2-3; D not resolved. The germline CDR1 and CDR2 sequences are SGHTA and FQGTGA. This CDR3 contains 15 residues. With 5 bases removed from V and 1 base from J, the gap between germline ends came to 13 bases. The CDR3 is CASSQTSAGTDTQYF. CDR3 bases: TGTGCCAGCAGCCAAACCTCGGCGGGCACAGATACGCAGTATTTT.

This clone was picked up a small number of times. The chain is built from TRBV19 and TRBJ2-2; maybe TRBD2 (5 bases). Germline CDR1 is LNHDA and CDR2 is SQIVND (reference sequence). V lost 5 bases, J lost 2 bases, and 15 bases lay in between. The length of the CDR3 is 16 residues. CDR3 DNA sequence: TGTGCCAGTAGTCTCATGTCCCTAGCAAACACCGGGGAGCTGTTTTTT. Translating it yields CASSLMSLANTGELFF.

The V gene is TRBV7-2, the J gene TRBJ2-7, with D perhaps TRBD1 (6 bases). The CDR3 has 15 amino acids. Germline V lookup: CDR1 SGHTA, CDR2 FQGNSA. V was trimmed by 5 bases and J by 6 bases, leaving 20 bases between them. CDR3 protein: CASSLDTRGWGEQYF. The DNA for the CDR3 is TGTGCCAGCAGCCTAGACACCAGGGGATGGGGCGAGCAGTACTTC.

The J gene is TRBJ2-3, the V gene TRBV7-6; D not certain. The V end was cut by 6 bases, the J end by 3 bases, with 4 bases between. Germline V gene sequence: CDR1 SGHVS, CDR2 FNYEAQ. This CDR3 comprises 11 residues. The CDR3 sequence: CASSLTDTQYF. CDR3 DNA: TGTGCCAGCAGTCTGACAGATACGCAGTATTTT.